Below are 19 T cell receptor beta chains sequenced from a single sample in a study of T cells in Graves' hyperthyroidism and ophthalmopathy. Amplified regions were TCR beta CDR3 sequences from RNA transcripts. An initial round of RT-PCR targeting the TCR CDR3 relied on the HTBI primer set. TCRdb re-derived calls from the multiplex PCR reads in MiXCR, one entry per CDR3 protein. In the table there are about 290,000 distinct CDR3 sequences, about 14% of which are singletons. The sequenced sample consisted of blood. These receptors were obtained from a woman in her thirties with Graves' hyperthyroidism that later progressed to Graves' ophthalmopathy.

The V call is TRBV5-1, the J call TRBJ1-1; D unresolved. Trimming took off 0 bases at V and 2 bases at J, with 11 bases between the two ends. Germline-derived CDR1 and CDR2 are SGHRS and YFSETQ. The CDR3 is made up of 15 amino acids. The CDR3 nucleotides are TGCGCCAGCAGCTTGGCGATAAAGGCCAACACTGAAGCTTTCTTT. Protein sequence: CASSLAIKANTEAFF.

At least ten counts were recorded for this clonotype. The V gene is TRBV27, the J gene TRBJ1-6; no firm D call. Germline V gives CDR1 MNHEY, CDR2 SMNVEV (reference sequence). With 2 bases removed from V and 9 bases from J, the gap between germline ends came to 14 bases. The CDR3 has 15 amino acids. The CDR3, as DNA: TGTGCCAGCAGTTTAGCAGGTCTTGTTCGTTCACCCCTCCACTTT. It translates to CASSLAGLVRSPLHF.

This clonotype was detected only a few times. This chain connects TRBV6-2 or TRBV6-3 to TRBJ2-1, with TRBD2 identical over 11 bases. The CDR3 contains 15 residues. Germline V gene lookup returns CDR1 MNHEY and CDR2 SVGEGT. With 2 bases clipped from V and 9 bases from J, the junction kept 6 bases outside the gene matches. The CDR3 protein is CASSYTSGSNAEQFF. The CDR3 DNA reads as TGTGCCAGCAGTTACACTAGCGGGAGTAATGCTGAGCAGTTCTTC.

This clonotype was observed at least ten times. The chain employs TRBV7-6 and TRBJ1-4; TRBD1 is a possible D gene (6 bases). Trimming took 0 bases from V and 8 from J, leaving 16 bases between them. The CDR3 spans 16 residues. The V gene's germline CDR1 is SGHVS and CDR2 FNYEAQ. The CDR3 here is CASSLAAGTPREKLFF. As DNA, the CDR3 is TGTGCCAGCAGCTTAGCCGCCGGGACACCCAGAGAAAAACTGTTTTTT.

This clonotype was seen only a few times. The rearrangement joins TRBV6-1 to TRBJ2-2; D perhaps matches TRBD2 (6 bases). The CDR3 has 14 amino acids. V was pared by 8 bases and J by 9 bases, with 19 bases between. Per the germline V gene, CDR1 is MNHNS and CDR2 is SASEGT. The CDR3 sequence: CASEPPEGRRELFF. CDR3 nucleotides: TGTGCCAGCGAACCCCCGGAGGGACGAAGGGAGCTGTTTTTT.

The sample holds many counts of this clonotype. The rearrangement joins TRBV2 to TRBJ2-1; 10 bases match TRBD2. Germline lookup yields CDR1 SNHLY and CDR2 FYNNEI. The length of the CDR3 is 15 residues. Trimming removed 6 bases from V and 8 bases from J; junction bases left unmatched: 10. The CDR3 protein is CASSAASGSWDEQFF. The CDR3 DNA reads TGTGCCAGCAGCGCTGCTAGCGGGAGTTGGGATGAGCAGTTCTTC.

This clonotype was recorded at least ten times. The chain employs TRBV7-8 and TRBJ2-5; D is unresolved. The ends were cut back, 6 bases at V and 1 base at J, with 12 bases in the middle. Germline CDR1 and CDR2: SGHVS and FQNEAQ. The CDR3 extends over 14 amino acids. The CDR3 spells CASSPRWGQETQYF. Here the CDR3 DNA reads TGTGCCAGCAGTCCCCGTTGGGGCCAAGAGACCCAGTACTTC.

This clonotype showed up just a few times. The chain joins TRBV5-1 to TRBJ1-6; 10 nucleotides match TRBD1. V was pared by 4 bases and J by 8 bases, with 12 bases of the junction left unmatched. CDR1 is SGHRS and CDR2 is YFSETQ in the germline V gene. The CDR3 totals 17 residues. This CDR3 is CASSRAPGQGRDSPLHF. The CDR3, as DNA: TGCGCCAGCAGCCGGGCCCCGGGACAGGGGAGGGATTCACCCCTCCACTTT.

This clonotype occurred many times. The J gene is TRBJ1-1, the V gene TRBV27; D might be TRBD1 (6 bases). Germline loops: CDR1 MNHEY, CDR2 SMNVEV (reference sequence). V lost 6 bases and J lost 8, with 16 bases in between. The CDR3 is 13 residues long. In DNA form, the CDR3 reads TGTGCCAGCAGGGCTCAAGGGGGGATCGAAGCTTTCTTT. Translated, it gives CASRAQGGIEAFF.

This clonotype was found many times. The CDR3 protein is CASSPPSAPAAEQFF. The CDR3 DNA sequence: TGTGCCAGCTCACCACCGAGCGCCCCAGCGGCTGAGCAGTTCTTC. The gene calls are TRBV18 and TRBJ2-1; a weak D match, TRBD2 (5 bases). Germline V CDR1 and CDR2: KGHSH, LQKENI. CDR3 size: 15 residues. V was clipped by 0 bases and J by 9 bases, with 15 bases between them.

The rearrangement joins TRBV29-1 to TRBJ2-7, with D uncertain. This CDR3 is 13 amino acids long. CDR1 is SQVTM and CDR2 is ANQGSEA in the germline V gene. V lost 4 bases and J lost 3, with 13 bases in between. Here the CDR3 reads CSVGLASHYEQYF. CDR3 nucleotide sequence: TGCAGCGTTGGGTTGGCAAGCCACTACGAGCAGTACTTC.

This clonotype occurred many times. This sequence joins TRBV7-2 and TRBJ2-7, with 11 bases fitting TRBD2. This CDR3 has 16 residues. After removal of 5 bases from V and 4 bases from J, the junction contained 10 bases not matched to a gene. Germline assignment: CDR1 SGHTA and CDR2 FQGNSA. The CDR3 loop is CASSATSTSGIYEQYF. CDR3 DNA: TGTGCCAGCAGCGCTACGTCGACTAGCGGGATTTACGAGCAGTACTTC.

Many counts were recorded for this clonotype. The rearrangement uses TRBV24-1 and TRBJ2-7; TRBD1 matches 10 bases. The CDR3 extends over 15 amino acids. CDR1 KGHDR and CDR2 SFDVKD come from the germline V gene. J was trimmed by 3 bases and V by 2 bases; bases with no gene match: 3. The chain's CDR3 is CATSDSGTGVYEQYF. CDR3 bases: TGTGCCACCAGTGATTCCGGGACAGGGGTCTACGAGCAGTACTTC.

Many counts were recorded for this clonotype. The chain uses TRBV4-3 and TRBJ2-3; D ambiguous. This CDR3 comprises 14 residues. CDR1 LGHNA and CDR2 YSLEER come from the germline V gene. Trimming removed 0 bases from V and 2 bases from J, with 6 bases in between. The CDR3 bases are TGCGCCAGCAGCCAAGAGAGATCCACAGATACGCAGTATTTT. Translation: CASSQERSTDTQYF.

J is TRBJ2-7 and V is TRBV10-1, with D uncertain. The CDR3 is made up of 12 amino acids. Between the trimmed V and J ends, which lost 2 bases and 1 base, there was a span of 3 bases. Germline V lookup: CDR1 WNHNN, CDR2 SYGVQD (reference sequence). The CDR3 nucleotides are TGCGCCAGCAGTGAGGTGTCCTACGAGCAGTACTTC. Residues: CASSEVSYEQYF.

This clonotype was observed many times. The CDR3 DNA follows: TGTGCCAGCAGCTTAGGGGGGGGCGGCCAAGAGACCCAGTACTTC. Amino acid sequence: CASSLGGGGQETQYF. J is TRBJ2-5 and V is TRBV7-2, with D possibly matching TRBD2 (7 bases). Germline lookup yields CDR1 SGHTA and CDR2 FQGNSA. The CDR3 spans 15 residues. V was pared by 1 base and J by 1 base, with 10 bases between.

Points on this clonotype: Since a much larger clone is just one base distant, this may be a read error. The rearrangement joins TRBV11-2 to TRBJ2-7, with 10 bases lining up with TRBD2. This CDR3 has 17 amino acids. Germline V gene data show CDR1 as SGHAT and CDR2 as FQNNGV. The CDR3 sequence: CASSPPDSLAGAYGQYF. The CDR3 nucleotides are TGTGCCAGCAGCCCACCGGACAGCCTAGCGGGAGCTTACGGGCAGTACTTC.

This clonotype was recorded many times. The CDR3 DNA reads as TGTGCCAGCAGTTACCCCAGGGCTAGCGGGAGGAATAATGAGCAGTTCTTC. This encodes CASSYPRASGRNNEQFF. The rearrangement joins TRBV6-2 or TRBV6-3 to TRBJ2-1, with TRBD2 identical over 11 bases. The germline gives CDR1 MNHEY, CDR2 SVGEGT. CDR3 length equals 17 residues. V shed 2 bases, J shed 7 bases, and the junction held 10 bases outside the gene matches.

This clonotype was recorded at least ten times. The V gene is TRBV11-2, the J gene TRBJ2-3, with TRBD2 identical over 15 bases. CDR1 is SGHAT, CDR2 FQNNGV, per germline. V lost 5 bases, J lost 2 bases, and 8 bases stayed unmatched. The CDR3 runs to 18 residues. The CDR3 sequence: CASSRVGLAGGYTDTQYF. The CDR3 DNA follows: TGTGCCAGCAGCCGCGTCGGACTAGCGGGAGGGTACACAGATACGCAGTATTTT.